The sequence of this TCR beta chain was determined in a study of T cells in Graves' hyperthyroidism and ophthalmopathy. About the research overall: Peripheral blood sampling occurred at initial diagnosis, before any treatment.

This CDR3 has 18 amino acids. Losses at the gene ends were 3 bases for V and 2 bases for J; bases not matched to a gene: 15. Germline V gene sequence: CDR1 MNHNS, CDR2 SASEGT. Overall study results and limits: In simple terms, a model built on 13 V-J features told ophthalmopathy apart from stable hyperthyroidism. Most thyroid-expanded clonotypes above 0.001 were also found in blood.

With regard to this clonotype: Antigen: not known.

It was RNA transcripts that yielded the amplified TCR beta CDR3 regions. When the TCR CDR3 underwent first-round RT-PCR, the HTBI primer set was used. TCRdb passed the multiplex PCR reads through MiXCR, listing each CDR3 protein once. The sample contains 350,000 to 400,000 distinct CDR3 sequences, over 11% of which appear only once. The sample comprised blood. This receptor was identified in a woman aged 60-75 years with Graves' hyperthyroidism. The genes are TRBV6-1 and TRBJ1-1; 7 bases align to TRBD1. The CDR3 is CASSDLQQGPRSNTEAFF. CDR3 nucleotide sequence: TGTGCCAGCAGTGATTTGCAACAGGGGCCACGTAGTAACACTGAAGCTTTCTTT.